Each of the 18 T cell receptor beta chains below was sequenced from the same sample in a study of CD8+ T cells in alopecia areata. Following RNA extraction, reverse transcription yielded cDNA that acted as the sequencing template. Clones were read by immunoSEQ multiplex PCR, and TCRdb kept only the in-frame ones, dropping some. Of 25,000 or so clones listed, around half are singletons. Sequenced: NKG2D-high CD8+ T cells sorted from blood. These receptors were obtained from a human donor with alopecia areata.

On this clone itself: This CDR3 is missing its conserved last phenylalanine or tryptophan, likely due to a read error. Because the CDR3's place on the DNA is in doubt, the DNA is left out and the CDR3 is given as listed by TCRdb. V and J are TRBV18 and TRBJ1-1. Germline V gene data show CDR1 as KGHSH and CDR2 as LQKENI. The CDR3 length is 8 residues, termini included. The CDR3 protein is CASSPGTL.

The chain links TRBV27 to TRBJ2-5; tentative D call: TRBD2 (5 bases). The J call is uncertain, as TRBJ2-7 better fits the DNA end. Germline-derived CDR1 and CDR2 are MNHEY and SMNVEV (reference sequence). The CDR3 spans 16 residues. CDR3 nucleotides: TGTGCCAGCAGTCTCCGCTCAAGCGGCCCTCTCTACGAGCAGTACTTC. Its protein product is CASSLRSSGPLYEQYF.

V is TRBV18 and J is TRBJ2-1, with TRBD1 matching over 7 bases. CDR1 and CDR2 (germline): KGHSH, LQKENI. CDR3 size: 13 residues. Trimming took 6 bases from V and 7 from J; bases not matched to a gene: 6. In nucleotides, the CDR3 is TGTGCCAGCTCTTCCGGGACAGAGAATGAGCAGTTCTTC. Residues: CASSSGTENEQFF.

This clone has more than one count but fewer than ten. This rearrangement joins TRBV4-1 to TRBJ2-2; a weak D match, TRBD2 (6 bases). The germline V gene encodes CDR1 MGHRA and CDR2 YSYEKL. V was clipped by 2 bases and J by 6 bases, with 13 bases between them. The CDR3 is 15 residues long. The DNA of the CDR3 is TGCGCCAGCAGCCAAATTCGACTAGTTGCCGGGGAGCTGTTTTTT. Its protein product is CASSQIRLVAGELFF.

The chain combines TRBV28 with TRBJ1-1, with D unclear. Germline CDR1 reads MDHEN; CDR2 reads SYDVKM. Trimming cost V 3 bases and J 6 bases, with 5 bases left between them. The CDR3 is made up of 11 amino acids. The DNA for the CDR3 is TGTGCCAGCAGTTTCAGAGCTGAAGCTTTCTTT. Its translation: CASSFRAEAFF.

This chain joins TRBV9 and TRBJ2-7; 9 bases agree with TRBD2. CDR3 length equals 15 residues. Germline CDR1 reads SGDLS; CDR2 reads YYNGEE. V lost 0 bases to trimming and J lost 2 bases; unmatched junction nucleotides: 3. CDR3 in amino acids: CASSVEGGRAYEQYF. DNA for the CDR3: TGTGCCAGCAGCGTAGAGGGCGGGAGGGCCTACGAGCAGTACTTC. Drawing the rest from reference TRBV9 and TRBJ2-7, the complete variable domain is DSGVTQTPKHLITATGQRVTLRCSPRSGDLSVYWYQQSLDQGLQFLIQYYNGEERAKGNILERFSAQQFPDLHSELNLSSLELGDSALYFCASSVEGGRAYEQYFGPGTRLTVT.

The chain combines TRBV11-1 with TRBJ2-5; 8 bases are a match to TRBD1. This CDR3 is 16 amino acids long. The germline V gene has CDR1 SGHAT and CDR2 FQDESV (reference sequence). V lost 5 bases, J lost 6 bases, and 14 bases stayed unmatched. The CDR3 reads CASSVGRTGRGKTQYF. CDR3 sequence (DNA): TGTGCCAGCAGCGTAGGAAGGACAGGGAGAGGAAAGACCCAGTACTTC.

The CDR3 region has the DNA TGTGCCAGCAGTTTCGTAGGACTGACTTTTTACGAGCAGTACTTC. Its translation is CASSFVGLTFYEQYF. The rearrangement uses TRBV6-6 and TRBJ2-7, with D possibly TRBD2 on 5 matching bases. This CDR3 comprises 15 residues. V lost 4 bases and J 4 bases, leaving 17 bases between the germline ends. In germline, CDR1 is MNHNY, CDR2 SVGAGI (reference sequence).

The chain is built from TRBV2 and TRBJ2-1; D gene ambiguous. This CDR3 is built from 16 residues. V was clipped by 3 bases and J by 4 bases, with 16 bases between them. Germline CDR1 reads SNHLY; CDR2 reads FYNNEI. The CDR3 DNA sequence: TGTGCCAGCAGTGAGCACGAGAGCCCCGCGTACAATGAGCAGTTCTTC. Translating it yields CASSEHESPAYNEQFF. The full variable domain, rest sourced from reference TRBV2 and TRBJ2-1, is EPEVTQTPSHQVTQMGQEVILRCVPISNHLYFYWYRQILGQKVEFLVSFYNNEISEKSEIFDDQFSVERPDGSNFTLKIRSTKLEDSAMYFCASSEHESPAYNEQFFGPGTRLTVL.

V usage is TRBV28 and J usage is TRBJ1-5; D gene uncertain. CDR3 length: 16 residues. Germline V gene lookup returns CDR1 MDHEN and CDR2 SYDVKM. The V end lost 2 bases, the J end lost 5 bases, and 16 bases lay between the germline ends. The CDR3 DNA is TGTGCCAGCAGTTTAGTCCGGTACCGATTTTATCAGCCCCAGCATTTT. Its protein product is CASSLVRYRFYQPQHF.

Here the CDR3 DNA reads TGTGCCAGCAGCTTGGCCGGGCGATTCTACGAGCAGTACTTC. Its protein is CASSLAGRFYEQYF. The chain recombines TRBV5-6 with TRBJ2-7; D remains ambiguous. Trimming took off 0 bases at V and 3 bases at J, with 10 bases between the two ends. The CDR3 extends over 14 amino acids. The germline V gene has CDR1 SGHDT and CDR2 YYEEEE.

The gene calls are TRBV5-6 and TRBJ2-7; 9 bases line up with TRBD1. This CDR3 has 13 amino acids. Losses at the gene ends were 4 bases for V and 6 bases for J; bases not matched to a gene: 5. CDR1 and CDR2 (germline): SGHDT, YYEEEE. CDR3 nucleotide sequence: TGTGCCAGCAGCCCGGACAGGGGCTGCGAGCAGTACTTC. It specifies CASSPDRGCEQYF. The complete variable domain, with remaining parts taken from reference TRBV5-6 and TRBJ2-7, reads DAGVTQSPTHLIKTRGQQVTLRCSPKSGHDTVSWYQQALGQGPQFIFQYYEEEERQRGNFPDRFSGHQFPNYSSELNVNALLLGDSALYLCASSPDRGCEQYFGPGTRLTVT.

This chain uses TRBV10-1 with TRBJ1-1, with 8 bases matching TRBD1. Germline V lookup: CDR1 WNHNN, CDR2 SYGVQD (reference sequence). The CDR3 extends over 14 amino acids. V gave up 11 bases and J gave up 4 bases; unmatched junction bases: 12. CDR3 amino acids: CAVTGEGLGTEAFF. CDR3 sequence (DNA): TGCGCCGTGACAGGGGAGGGCCTGGGCACTGAAGCTTTCTTT.

The sample holds many counts of this clone. The CDR3 spells CASSLTASSRGEQYF. The DNA of the CDR3 is TGTGCCAGCAGCTTAACGGCCAGTTCTCGGGGCGAGCAGTACTTC. The chain combines TRBV7-3 with TRBJ2-7; D perhaps matches TRBD2 (5 bases). From germline, CDR1 is SGHTA and CDR2 FQGTGA. Trimming took off 0 bases at V and 6 bases at J, with 15 bases between the two ends. The CDR3 runs 15 residues.

This chain links TRBV28 with TRBJ2-5; 10 bases line up with TRBD1. V trimming: 5 bases; J trimming: 5 bases; junction bases outside the gene matches: 5. The germline V gene encodes CDR1 MDHEN and CDR2 SYDVKM. The CDR3 extends over 14 amino acids. CDR3 nucleotide sequence: TGTGCCAGCAGTCTGACAGGGGGCGCCGAGACCCAGTACTTC. Its protein product is CASSLTGGAETQYF.

This chain connects TRBV18 to TRBJ2-7; D is undetermined. Germline assignment: CDR1 KGHSH and CDR2 LQKENI. Trimming pared 0 bases from V and 2 bases from J, leaving 14 bases between. This CDR3 has 16 residues. CDR3 loop: CASSPPRSNSPYEQYF. The CDR3 DNA reads TGTGCCAGCTCACCACCGAGATCGAATTCACCCTACGAGCAGTACTTC.

J is TRBJ1-5 and V is TRBV28; weak D call: TRBD1 (6 bases). The V end lost 5 bases, the J end lost 3 bases, and 14 bases lay between the germline ends. From germline, CDR1 is MDHEN and CDR2 SYDVKM. The CDR3 sequence is 15 residues long. The CDR3 coding sequence is TGTGCCAGCAGTCCTCTGGACAGCGACAATCAGCCCCAGCATTTT. As protein: CASSPLDSDNQPQHF.

The V and J genes are TRBV6-5 and TRBJ1-5; TRBD1 is a possible D gene (6 bases). Deletions cut 2 bases from V and 3 bases from J, with 11 bases between. The CDR3 runs 15 residues. Germline V gene sequence: CDR1 MNHEY, CDR2 SVGAGI. CDR3 in DNA: TGTGCCAGCAGTTACCCGGCAGGGGCCAATCAGCCCCAGCATTTT. As protein: CASSYPAGANQPQHF.